This TCR beta chain emerged from a study of blood T cell repertoires in COVID-19. At the level of the study: Samples came from the United States, Italy and Spain, spanning acute and convalescent COVID-19. The analysed material was cDNA or gDNA that came from T cells, B-cell-depleted T cells, or PBMCs.

Concerning this clone: The junction differs from germline at one of its ends, possibly a read error.

In the authors' methods: For nucleated cells, counts were estimated from reference gene primer amplification. Repertoires were generated with immunoSEQ multiplex PCR, while TCRdb's copy carries only in-frame clones and drops some. V and J calls and clone size are copied from that table; D and trimming were computed from the DNA. The repertoire consists of about 200,000 clones, with 85% to 90% occurring once and the leading ten covering around 1.5%. CDR1 is SGHTA, CDR2 FQGNSA, per germline. The CDR3 is 17 amino acids. This chain links TRBV7-2 with TRBJ1-5; 9 nucleotides align to TRBD1. Sequencing was done on a sample of peripheral blood. The clonotype comes from a man between 18 and 29 years old with active or convalescent COVID-19. The CDR3 region has the DNA TGTGCCAGCAGTTTAGAGAGGACAGGGGTCAGCAATCAGCCCCAGCATTTT. Encoded protein: CASSLERTGVSNQPQHF.